The 25 T cell receptor beta chains given below trace back to one sample, sequenced in a study of cytomegalovirus exposure and HLA in healthy donors. In the PCR, 60 Vbeta and 13 Jbeta primers were used. Sequencing used immunoSEQ multiplex PCR; TCRdb keeps in-frame clones, though not all of them. The top ten clones hold around 7.2% of a sample with about 150,000 clones, 70% to 80% of them seen once. The sample consisted of PBMCs. These TCRs come from a man aged 25 to 45 in good health and CMV-seropositive.

The rearrangement joins TRBV9 to TRBJ2-2; 9 bases agree with TRBD2. This CDR3 comprises 16 residues. Per germline, CDR1 SGDLS and CDR2 YYNGEE. J gave up 7 bases and V 0 bases, and 7 bases lay outside the gene matches. Here the CDR3 reads CASSVGAGGPNGELFF. CDR3 nucleotide sequence: TGTGCCAGCAGCGTAGGGGCGGGGGGGCCCAACGGGGAGCTGTTTTTT.

The rearrangement uses TRBV19 and TRBJ2-1; 8 nucleotides line up with TRBD2. The junction had 2 bases not matched to a gene; V was cut back by 1 base and J by 6 bases. Germline V gene sequence: CDR1 LNHDA, CDR2 SQIVND (reference sequence). The CDR3 length is 14 residues. CDR3 sequence: CASSIVAGGNEQFF. The CDR3 bases are TGTGCCAGTAGTATAGTCGCGGGGGGCAATGAGCAGTTCTTC.

The rearrangement links TRBV6-5 to TRBJ1-2; tentative D call: TRBD1 (5 bases). Per germline, CDR1 MNHEY and CDR2 SVGAGI. CDR3 length: 13 residues. The ends were cut back, 5 bases at V and 8 bases at J, with 15 bases in the middle. In nucleotides, the CDR3 is TGTGCCAGCAGTCGATCGACAGTCAACGGCTACACCTTC. Protein: CASSRSTVNGYTF.

The CDR3 sequence is CASSSRLAELTDTQYF. For the CDR3, the DNA is TGTGCCAGCAGCTCTCGACTAGCGGAACTCACAGATACGCAGTATTTT. The V call is TRBV7-6, the J call TRBJ2-3; the match to TRBD2 covers 9 bases. The germline gives CDR1 SGHVS, CDR2 FNYEAQ. V shed 4 bases and J 2 bases; nucleotides not matched to a gene: 7. The length of the CDR3 is 16 residues.

The chain recombines TRBV18 with TRBJ1-4, with D maybe TRBD1 (5 bases). This CDR3 comprises 15 residues. CDR1 is KGHSH, CDR2 LQKENI, per germline. V was clipped by 1 base and J by 8 bases, with 14 bases between them. CDR3 coding DNA: TGTGCCAGCTCACCACGGACCCTGGAGGGGGAAAAACTGTTTTTT. It yields the protein CASSPRTLEGEKLFF. Looking up the rest from reference TRBV18 and TRBJ1-4 gives the full variable domain: NAGVMQNPRHLVRRRGQEARLRCSPMKGHSHVYWYRQLPEEGLKFMVYLQKENIIDESGMPKERFSAEFPKEGPSILRIQQVVRGDSAAYFCASSPRTLEGEKLFFGSGTQLSVL.

This chain links TRBV5-1 with TRBJ2-1; 13 bases match TRBD2. The CDR3 consists of 22 residues. Germline values: CDR1 SGHRS, CDR2 YFSETQ. The V and J ends lost 4 bases and 8 bases, in that order; junction bases with no gene match: 27. The CDR3 loop is CASSHSTGAWTSGSKRFDEQFF. In DNA, the CDR3 is TGCGCCAGCAGCCATAGTACAGGGGCCTGGACTAGCGGGAGTAAACGGTTCGATGAGCAGTTCTTC.

J is TRBJ1-5 and V is TRBV2; 7 bases match TRBD1. V lost 7 bases to trimming and J lost 5 bases; unmatched junction nucleotides: 8. This CDR3 contains 14 residues. Germline CDR1 SNHLY, CDR2 FYNNEI. This CDR3 reads CASMVGGGDQPQHF. The CDR3 nucleotides are TGTGCCAGCATGGTAGGGGGCGGGGATCAGCCCCAGCATTTT. The full variable domain, rest sourced from reference TRBV2 and TRBJ1-5, is EPEVTQTPSHQVTQMGQEVILRCVPISNHLYFYWYRQILGQKVEFLVSFYNNEISEKSEIFDDQFSVERPDGSNFTLKIRSTKLEDSAMYFCASMVGGGDQPQHFGDGTRLSIL.

The chain has TRBV18 and TRBJ2-7; TRBD2 matches at 7 bases. Germline V gives CDR1 KGHSH, CDR2 LQKENI. Trimming removed 3 bases from V and 5 bases from J; junction bases left unmatched: 7. The CDR3 contains 14 residues. CDR3 bases: TGTGCCAGCTCACCCCGGAGCGCGGGGGACGAGCAGTACTTC. Protein product: CASSPRSAGDEQYF. Full variable domain (outside the CDR3, taken from reference TRBV18 and TRBJ2-7): NAGVMQNPRHLVRRRGQEARLRCSPMKGHSHVYWYRQLPEEGLKFMVYLQKENIIDESGMPKERFSAEFPKEGPSILRIQQVVRGDSAAYFCASSPRSAGDEQYFGPGTRLTVT.

CDR3 sequence reads: CSAIINEQFF. For the CDR3, the DNA is TGCAGTGCTATTATAAATGAGCAGTTCTTC. The chain links TRBV20-1 to TRBJ2-1; D gene uncertain. The ends were cut back, 4 bases at V and 7 bases at J, with 5 bases in the middle. Germline CDR1 is DFQATT and CDR2 is SNEGSKA (reference sequence). There are 10 residues in the CDR3.

This chain connects TRBV5-4 to TRBJ2-1; TRBD2 matches at 7 bases. CDR1 is SGHNT and CDR2 is YYREEE in the germline V gene (reference sequence). The V segment lost 6 bases and the J segment 7 bases; nucleotides outside the gene matches: 22. This CDR3 has 18 amino acids. CDR3 in amino acids: CASTFGALAAKAPNEQFF. CDR3 sequence (DNA): TGTGCCAGCACTTTTGGAGCCCTAGCGGCCAAAGCCCCAAATGAGCAGTTCTTC.

The rearrangement links TRBV7-9 to TRBJ1-1, with TRBD1 matching over 7 bases. Germline lookup yields CDR1 SEHNR and CDR2 FQNEAQ (reference sequence). CDR3 length: 16 amino acids. J gave up 1 base and V 5 bases, and 10 bases lay outside the gene matches. CDR3 coding DNA: TGTGCCAGCAGCCTCCGGGGACAGATCTCGAACACTGAAGCTTTCTTT. The encoded protein is CASSLRGQISNTEAFF. The complete variable domain, with remaining parts taken from reference TRBV7-9 and TRBJ1-1, reads DTGVSQNPRHKITKRGQNVTFRCDPISEHNRLYWYRQTLGQGPEFLTYFQNEAQLEKSRLLSDRFSAERPKGSFSTLEIQRTEQGDSAMYLCASSLRGQISNTEAFFGQGTRLTVV.

V is TRBV6-5 and J is TRBJ1-5; 9 bases fit TRBD1. Unmatched junction bases numbered 8, after V lost 10 bases and J lost 4 bases. Germline V gene lookup returns CDR1 MNHEY and CDR2 SVGAGI. The CDR3 runs to 14 residues. CDR3 amino acids: CATHGTGLNQPQHF. The CDR3 DNA sequence: TGTGCCACCCACGGGACAGGGCTTAATCAGCCCCAGCATTTT.

The rearrangement links TRBV7-3 to TRBJ2-6, with TRBD1 matching 9 bases. The germline V gene has CDR1 SGHTA and CDR2 FQGTGA. After removal of 2 bases from V and 2 bases from J, the junction contained 4 bases not matched to a gene. The CDR3 extends over 17 amino acids. The CDR3 DNA is TGTGCCAGCAGCTTACCGGGACAGGGAACTGGGGCCAACGTCCTGACTTTC. Encoded protein: CASSLPGQGTGANVLTF.

The rearrangement uses TRBV5-4 and TRBJ2-1; D gene uncertain. Germline V gene data show CDR1 as SGHNT and CDR2 as YYREEE (reference sequence). V lost 5 bases, J lost 6 bases, and 12 bases lay in between. The CDR3 spans 13 residues. The CDR3, as DNA: TGTGCCAGCAGTTCGACTGGGTCCAATGAGCAGTTCTTC. It encodes CASSSTGSNEQFF.

J is TRBJ2-7 and V is TRBV30; 8 nucleotides line up with TRBD1. Germline loops: CDR1 GTSNPN, CDR2 SVGIG (reference sequence). The CDR3 covers 14 residues. The V and J ends lost 3 bases and 1 base, in that order; junction bases with no gene match: 5. The CDR3 spells CAWRSGTGSYEQYF. CDR3 coding DNA: TGTGCCTGGAGGTCCGGGACAGGATCCTACGAGCAGTACTTC.

This sequence joins TRBV27 and TRBJ2-1; D may be TRBD2 (5 bases). Trimming removed 5 bases from V and 1 base from J, with 21 bases in between. From germline, CDR1 is MNHEY and CDR2 SMNVEV (reference sequence). The CDR3 runs to 18 residues. CDR3 bases: TGTGCCAGCAGTAAGATCCCCCCTAGCCCCCTATCCTACAATGAGCAGTTCTTC. It yields the protein CASSKIPPSPLSYNEQFF.

The CDR3 bases are TGTGCCAGCAGCTTGGGGCAGAGCACAGATACGCAGTATTTT. Amino acid sequence: CASSLGQSTDTQYF. This chain uses TRBV5-4 with TRBJ2-3; D call uncertain. CDR3 size: 14 residues. Trimming took 0 bases from V and 0 from J, leaving 5 bases between them. The germline V gene has CDR1 SGHNT and CDR2 YYREEE (reference sequence).

The V gene is TRBV6-5, the J gene TRBJ2-1; D is uncertain. Germline V gene sequence: CDR1 MNHEY, CDR2 SVGAGI. CDR3 length: 13 residues. The V and J ends lost 0 bases and 7 bases respectively, with 7 bases between them. The CDR3 DNA sequence: TGTGCCAGCAGTTACTCGAGTGTGAATGAGCAGTTCTTC. The encoded protein is CASSYSSVNEQFF.

V and J are TRBV11-2 and TRBJ2-7; D gene ambiguous. Trimming took 0 bases from V and 2 from J, leaving 11 bases between them. Germline values: CDR1 SGHAT, CDR2 FQNNGV. The CDR3 runs 15 residues. Here the CDR3 reads CASSLDLVRTYEQYF. The CDR3 DNA is TGTGCCAGCAGCTTAGATCTAGTTCGCACCTACGAGCAGTACTTC.

The chain recombines TRBV4-2 with TRBJ2-5; TRBD2 matches at 9 bases. The J call is in doubt because the DNA end fits TRBJ2-7 better. Germline CDR1 reads LGHNA; CDR2 reads YNFKEQ. The CDR3 length is 15 residues. The DNA of the CDR3 is TGTGCCAGCAGCTGGGCGGTAGCGGGAGATGGCGAGCAGTACTTC. Its protein is CASSWAVAGDGEQYF.

The rearrangement joins TRBV27 to TRBJ2-7, with 7 bases that match TRBD2. The CDR3 is made up of 15 amino acids. Germline assignment: CDR1 MNHEY and CDR2 SMNVEV (reference sequence). With V trimmed by 5 bases and J by 4 bases, 11 bases remained unmatched. This CDR3 reads CASSPSGGREYEQYF. In DNA, the CDR3 is TGTGCCAGCAGTCCCTCGGGGGGTAGGGAGTACGAGCAGTACTTC.

The rearrangement joins TRBV5-1 to TRBJ1-1; D gene ambiguous. The CDR3 has 15 amino acids. The V end was cut by 4 bases, the J end by 1 base, with 14 bases between. The germline gives CDR1 SGHRS, CDR2 YFSETQ. CDR3: CASSPAGNQNTEAFF. The CDR3 region has the DNA TGCGCCAGCAGCCCCGCCGGGAACCAGAACACTGAAGCTTTCTTT.

The V gene is TRBV28, the J gene TRBJ1-5; D remains unclear. Germline V gives CDR1 MDHEN, CDR2 SYDVKM. V shed 4 bases and J shed 6 bases, with 16 bases lying between them. CDR3 size: 15 residues. The CDR3: CASSSEGWLGQPQHF. The CDR3 DNA follows: TGTGCCAGCAGTTCTGAGGGTTGGTTAGGTCAGCCCCAGCATTTT. Full variable domain (missing parts from reference TRBV28 and TRBJ1-5): DVKVTQSSRYLVKRTGEKVFLECVQDMDHENMFWYRQDPGLGLRLIYFSYDVKMKEKGDIPEGYSVSREKKERFSLILESASTNQTSMYLCASSSEGWLGQPQHFGDGTRLSIL.

This CDR3 is CASSQYLNTEAFF. Here the CDR3 DNA reads TGTGCCAGCAGCCAGTATCTGAACACTGAAGCTTTCTTT. The chain joins TRBV7-2 to TRBJ1-1; D not certain. CDR3 length equals 13 residues. V lost 5 bases to trimming and J lost 0 bases, with 7 bases between them. Per germline, CDR1 SGHTA and CDR2 FQGNSA.

The V and J genes are TRBV30 and TRBJ2-7, with 7 bases that match TRBD2. The trim removed 5 bases at V and 0 bases at J, leaving 1 base unmatched. CDR3 length: 12 residues. Germline CDR1 is GTSNPN and CDR2 is SVGIG (reference sequence). The CDR3: CAWERDSYEQYF. The DNA of the CDR3 is TGTGCCTGGGAGCGGGACTCCTACGAGCAGTACTTC.